The present T cell receptor (beta chain) was sequenced within a study of shared clonotypes between healthy human individuals (dated by TCRdb to 2020 to 2022). For the wider study: Two women and a few men aged 18 to 49 years were included in the cohort. For each donor, CD4 naive and CD4 memory were each run on three plates, CD8 naive on two plates, and CD8 memory on one plate. To estimate repertoire size and how much clonotype sharing occurs between individuals, the study deeply sequenced the blood TCR repertoires of roughly 5 healthy adults. To increase sequencing depth and limit assay-specific biases, TCR repertoire library preparation and sequencing were carried out by different laboratories using diverse techniques. Between about 0.8 and 8.9 billion PBMCs per donor were obtained by leukapheresis. Study-level results and caveats: When a handful of donors were compared, the shared fraction of clonotypes was around 5% for naive CD4, 3.5% to 4% for naive CD8, about 2.5% for memory CD4, and roughly 0.4% for memory CD8. Even with the large sequencing depth, rarefaction of the sorted-subset datasets indicated that sequencing was incomplete. Estimated clonotype richness was generally larger for naive than for memory subsets. Because the study included a small number of donors, the genetic and exposure-history diversity represented was limited. Based on pairwise subsampling, the degree of clonotype sharing among donors was expected to be affected by sequencing depth. Clonotypes shared by all four sorted-subset donors showed higher generation probabilities than non-shared clonotypes. Only blood was sampled, and tissue TCR repertoires likely differ from those in blood.

From its cysteine to its phenylalanine, the CDR3 spans 19 amino acids. CDR3 DNA only is kept here, 57 bases in frame from base 1. From V the trimming removes 1 base and from J it removes 0 bases, while the gene matches leave 14 bases of the junction unaccounted for. The germline V gene specifies SGHRS as CDR1 and YFSETQ as CDR2. Worth noting for this clone: Its antigen is not yet known. Per-base quality was not reported, and no clone a single base away is much larger than it.

Using the deep immunoSEQ assay, multiplex PCR amplified TCR CDR3 regions from genomic DNA. For each cell subset, the extracted genomic DNA was distributed evenly across all wells of several immunoSEQ 96-well plates, and each plate served as one replicate. For sorted subsets, each replicate PCR was loaded with 200 ng genomic DNA, equivalent to 30,000 or so T cell genomes. The purified libraries were quantified using a Qubit 3.0 fluorometer, sized with a Bioanalyzer 2100, and then quantified again using the KAPA Library Quantification kit. Each immunoSEQ 96-well plate was sequenced on its own single-read 150-cycle Illumina NextSeq 550 flow cell. The authors' pipeline ran thus. Because the immunoSEQ output held only junctional sequences and lacked quality scores, the filtering could not match the filtering applied to full-length reads. To assign V/J genes and CDR3, sequences were annotated using PyIR, a Python wrapper for IgBLAST v1.9, with IMGT germline references. Reads were filtered out if the reads had weak V/J assignments (E-value above 1e-6), no CDR3, stop codons, out-of-frame junctions, or ambiguous translated residues. V3J clonotypes were defined as sequences sharing the same inferred V gene, J gene, and CDR3 amino acid sequence. Percentage overlap between repertoires was calculated by dividing the number of shared unique clonotypes by the size of the smaller repertoire. Richness of each repertoire was evaluated using RTK rarefaction, the Chao1 estimator, and Recon v2.1 estimates of unobserved clonotypes. Generation probabilities were computed with OLGA for all TCRbeta clonotypes obtained by the gDNA method from a handful of donors. Sourced from immuneACCESS, this table was stored by TCRdb with only in-frame sequences that have V and J called. A share of the clones is absent; for the studies checked, an unresolved V gene accounts for under half, and the remainder has no known explanation. The V and J calls and clone size come from that table; D and trimming were worked out from the DNA. This sample holds roughly 1,500,000 clones; 95% to 99% were observed only once. About 0.45% of the sample rests with the top ten.

The donors were healthy, HIV-negative adults with no recently reported acute infections or vaccinations. All donors were Caucasian adults living in Nashville, Tennessee, USA. CD4+ T cells were enriched by magnetic negative selection, after which naive cells were positively selected on CD45RA and the negative fraction was taken as the memory subset. Blood was collected by leukapheresis, and PBMCs were isolated by Ficoll-Histopaque density gradient centrifugation and then cryopreserved in liquid nitrogen vapor phase. Analytical flow cytometry was used to check the purity and quantity of each magnetically sorted T cell population. From each sorted fraction, genomic DNA was isolated and quantified by UV absorbance on a Nanodrop 2000c.

This clonotype was sampled from a man aged 25 to 40 in good health. The chain employs TRBV5-1 and TRBJ1-1, with TRBD1 identical over 8 junction bases. Sequencing was performed on naive CD4+ T cells sorted from blood. The meaning of the sample's cell subset or site label: CD45RA+ positively selected. At the DNA level, the sequence is TGCGCCAGCAGCTTGCTAGGGGACAGGAAGAAATTATTGAACACTGAAGCTTTCTTT. This encodes CASSLLGDRKKLLNTEAFF.